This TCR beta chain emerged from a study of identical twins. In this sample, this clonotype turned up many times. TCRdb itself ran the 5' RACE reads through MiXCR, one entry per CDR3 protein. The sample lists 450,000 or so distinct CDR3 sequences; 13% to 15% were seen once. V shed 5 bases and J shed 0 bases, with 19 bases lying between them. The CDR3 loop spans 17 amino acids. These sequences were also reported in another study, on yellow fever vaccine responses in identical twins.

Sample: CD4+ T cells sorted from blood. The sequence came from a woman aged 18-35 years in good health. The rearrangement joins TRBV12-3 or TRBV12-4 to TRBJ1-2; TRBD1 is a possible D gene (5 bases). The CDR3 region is CASSLMRGPGSNYGYTF. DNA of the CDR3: TGTGCCAGCAGTCTAATGAGGGGTCCCGGATCTAACTATGGCTACACCTTC.